Sequencing of this T cell receptor (beta chain) was carried out in a study of blood T cells in healthy people across ages (dated by TCRdb to about 2015). Describing the broader study: In model experiments, roughly one uniquely barcoded TCR beta cDNA molecule per two T cells was captured by template switching. The study measured age-related changes in TCR beta repertoire diversity using deep sequencing normalized with unique cDNA molecular identifiers. The donors were divided into four age groups: young (average approximately 16 years), middle-aged (approximately 42), aged (approximately 59) and long-lived (82). Donors of different ages were randomly distributed across sequencing lanes to avoid experimental bias. The study analyzed two additional independent replicas of 1 million unique cDNA reads from the same blood draw for two donors, one aged 18 to 30 and one aged 80 or older. Here is what the overall study found, with its caveats: Donor CMV infection status was unknown, potentially confounding age-related changes in expanded clonotypes. As age increased, observed TCR beta diversity per million T cells dropped in a roughly linear way, and a significant reduction was already evident by age about 40. Compared with the aged group, the long-lived group had more naive CD4+ T cells, fewer expanded clones and increased TCR diversity, a pattern suggesting age selection. Because profiling used bulk unsorted PBMCs, naive and antigen-experienced compartments could not be compared conclusively. The percentage of naive T cells measured by flow cytometry correlated strongly with observed TCR beta diversity. Estimates of total diversity from one million sequenced T cells were regarded as lower bounds and underestimates.

Receptors were amplified or captured by 5' RACE. Sequencing instrument: Illumina HiSeq 2500. The second PCR ran for about 6 to 11 cycles and used a J-beta primer mix along with a sample-barcoded 5' primer. A template-switch 5' adaptor carrying 12 random nucleotides introduced a unique molecular identifier onto each TCR beta cDNA molecule. Each sample yielded at least 3 million CDR3-containing paired-end reads. First-strand cDNA was synthesized from all RNA with the Mint cDNA synthesis kit, primed by a TRBC-specific oligonucleotide. All cDNA was treated with uracil-DNA glycosylase and then went through a first 18-cycle PCR with the universal primers M1SS and BC2_uni_R. Concerning the study's data processing: Normalization of each sample was performed by random selection of 1 million high-quality reads, each carrying a distinct molecular identifier. Reads with shared molecular identifiers were discarded instead of being binned into consensus sequences. MiTCR, set to a Q25 quality threshold and the strictest error-elimination algorithm, was used for CDR3 identification, clonotype clustering and error correction. A nonparametric unseen species model using Euler transformation provided a lower-bound estimate of total TCR beta diversity. TCRdb ran its own pipeline on the public reads, namely fastp trimming at Q25 and MiXCR clone calling, and kept in-frame beta chains. CDR3 protein sequences are deduplicated, and each keeps its most common genes and DNA. The V and J calls and clone size are TCRdb's, not the authors'. The sample includes approximately 670,000 distinct CDR3 sequences, with less than 45% observed a single time. About 30% of the sample goes to the ten largest clones.

The approximately 41 donors, aged about 6 to 100 years, were systemically healthy Caucasian individuals from Russia. Each donor gave 8 to 10 milliliters of peripheral blood, drawn into EDTA-treated Vacutainer tubes. Ficoll-Paque density-gradient centrifugation was used to isolate PBMCs, with at least 6.5 million obtained per sample. Trizol reagent was used to extract total RNA from the PBMCs, yielding at least 5.5 micrograms per sample. Naive CD45RAhigh/CD27high T cell percentages were measured by flow cytometry on a PBMC aliquot from every donor. Concerning this clonotype: The antigen it binds to is not known. Base qualities are missing; no much larger clone stands one base away.

Based on the germline V gene (reference sequence), the CDR1 and CDR2 sequences are LGHDT and YNNKEL. Taken from cysteine to phenylalanine, the CDR3 has 11 residues. Of all the DNA, just the CDR3 is kept, 33 bases in frame from base 1. Deletion took 2 bases off V and 13 bases off J, with a span of 8 bases between the germline ends. Sequencing used blood. The sequence derives from an older man in good health. Recombination connected TRBV3-1 to TRBJ1-4; no D gene is confidently identified. The CDR3: CASSQTGGLFF. The nucleotides read TGTGCCAGCAGCCAAACCGGAGGACTGTTTTTT.